These T cell receptor beta chains were read from a single sample in a study of cytomegalovirus exposure and HLA in healthy donors. Measured with immunoSEQ multiplex PCR; TCRdb has only the in-frame clones, and not every one. The sample carries around 250,000 clones, around 80% recorded once. Sequenced material: PBMCs. Source of these receptors: a woman aged 55-70 years in good health and CMV-seropositive. Each CDR3 is given with its conserved first and last residue. The D gene is left open where the match is weak. Clone size, where shown, is once, few, many, or a class for clones that have expanded.

.	TRBV6-5	TRBJ2-1	.	TGTGCCAGCAGTTACGGGGGCGGGTCCGGCGGGAATGAGCAGTTCTTC	CASSYGGGSGGNEQFF
.	TRBV5-1	TRBJ2-1	.	TGCGCCACCTCCCAACAAGGGGGCAATGAGCAGTTCTTC	CATSQQGGNEQFF
.	TRBV5-1	TRBJ1-2	.	TGCGCCAGCAGCTTGGAGGGGGTCCCTCGAGGATATGGCTACACCTTC	CASSLEGVPRGYGYTF
few	TRBV7-2	TRBJ2-7	.	TGTGCCAGCAGCCCTGAGACAGGTCCCTACGAGCAGTACTTC	CASSPETGPYEQYF
.	TRBV30	TRBJ2-7	.	TGTGCCTGGACCGGGTCCGAGTACGAGCAGTACTTC	CAWTGSEYEQYF
.	TRBV5-1	TRBJ2-7	TRBD2	TGCGCCAGCAGCTTGGAAGGACTAGCGGGACCCCACTACGAGCAGTACTTC	CASSLEGLAGPHYEQYF
once	TRBV11-2	TRBJ2-1	TRBD2	TGTGCCAGCAGCTTAGATTCCCTAGCGGGAGTGCTTATGGACTACAATGAGCAGTTCTTC	CASSLDSLAGVLMDYNEQFF
.	TRBV6-6	TRBJ1-1	.	TGTGCCAGCACTCGTTCGAGGGTCACTGAAGCTTTCTTT	CASTRSRVTEAFF
.	TRBV25-1	TRBJ2-7	TRBD2	TGTGCCAGCAGCAGAACTAGCGGTTTTACCGAGCAGTACTTC	CASSRTSGFTEQYF
.	TRBV2	TRBJ1-2	.	TGTGCCAGCAGACCGGGACCATCAGGGGCCTACACCTTC	CASRPGPSGAYTF
.	TRBV6-1	TRBJ1-4	TRBD1	TGTGCCAGCAGTGAGACAGGGCACTACGAAAAACTGTTTTTT	CASSETGHYEKLFF
.	TRBV28	TRBJ1-2	TRBD1	TGTGCCAGCCGAGGACAGGGTGGGTATGGCTACACCTTC	CASRGQGGYGYTF
.	TRBV28	TRBJ1-2	.	TGTGCCAGCAGTTCCAAGGGGGAAGCTAACTATGGCTACACCTTC	CASSSKGEANYGYTF
.	TRBV4-1	TRBJ2-1	.	TGCGCCAGCAGCCGTGAGCGGAACTCCTACAATGAGCAGTTCTTC	CASSRERNSYNEQFF
.	TRBV28	TRBJ2-7	.	TGTGCCAGCAGCCGAGGAGCGTACGAGCAGTACTTC	CASSRGAYEQYF
.	TRBV21-1	TRBJ2-7	.	TGTGCCAGCAGCAAATGGACAGGGAGCTCCTACGAGCAGTACTTC	CASSKWTGSSYEQYF
many	TRBV2	TRBJ2-7	TRBD1	TGTGCCAGCAGTGGACAGGGGTACAACGAGCAGTACTTC	CASSGQGYNEQYF
.	TRBV9	TRBJ1-5	.	TGTGCCAGCAGCCCCGACGGGGGTTGGAGCAATCAGCCCCAGCATTTT	CASSPDGGWSNQPQHF
.	TRBV6-1	TRBJ1-2	.	TGTGCCAGCAGTGACTTATTCTACACCTTC	CASSDLFYTF
.	TRBV5-1	TRBJ1-3	TRBD1	TGCGCCAGCAGCTTGGGGACAGGGGGCAGTGGAAACACCATATATTTT	CASSLGTGGSGNTIYF